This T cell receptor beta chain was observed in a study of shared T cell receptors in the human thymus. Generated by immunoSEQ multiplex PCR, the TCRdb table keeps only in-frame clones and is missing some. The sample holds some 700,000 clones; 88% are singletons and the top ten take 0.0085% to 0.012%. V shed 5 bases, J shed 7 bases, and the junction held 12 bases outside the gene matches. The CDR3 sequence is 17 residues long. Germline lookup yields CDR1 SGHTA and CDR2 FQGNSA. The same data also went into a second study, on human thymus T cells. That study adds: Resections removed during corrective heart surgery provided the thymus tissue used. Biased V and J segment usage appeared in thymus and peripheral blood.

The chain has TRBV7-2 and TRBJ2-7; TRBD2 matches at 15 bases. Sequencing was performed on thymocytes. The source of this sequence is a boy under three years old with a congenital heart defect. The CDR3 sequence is CASSTRTSGRAGNEQYF. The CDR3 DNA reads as TGTGCCAGCAGCACAAGGACTAGCGGGAGGGCCGGGAATGAGCAGTACTTC.